This passage covers 16 T cell receptor beta chains from one sample sequenced in a study of CD8 T cells in ankylosing spondylitis. Study outcomes and limitations: Eight highly homologous variants formed a TCR beta motif that appeared characteristic of ankylosing spondylitis blood.

These receptors lack a known antigen. TCRdb called the 5' RACE reads again in MiXCR, with one record for every CDR3 protein. This table holds roughly 440,000 distinct CDR3 sequences, about 15% found once. What was sequenced was blood, either unsorted or a sorted T cell fraction (not recorded which). The origin of the receptors is a male donor with ankylosing spondylitis.

This chain connects TRBV7-8 to TRBJ2-1; 8 bases line up with TRBD2. The CDR3 covers 15 residues. V lost 4 bases, J lost 6 bases, and 8 bases stayed unmatched. CDR1 is SGHVS and CDR2 is FQNEAQ in the germline V gene. The CDR3 here is CASSSLAEGFNEQFF. The CDR3 coding sequence is TGTGCCAGCAGCTCACTAGCGGAGGGCTTCAATGAGCAGTTCTTC.

This clonotype was observed a handful of times. The gene calls are TRBV12-3 or TRBV12-4 and TRBJ1-3; weak D call: TRBD1 (6 bases). Deletions cut 5 bases from V and 4 bases from J, with 18 bases between. This CDR3 region has 16 residues. The CDR3 sequence is CASSVSRGTAGNTIYF. DNA for the CDR3: TGTGCCAGCAGTGTCTCAAGGGGGACGGCAGGAAACACCATATATTTT.

The rearrangement joins TRBV5-1 to TRBJ1-2; D gene uncertain. This CDR3 region has 14 residues. The germline V gene encodes CDR1 SGHRS and CDR2 YFSETQ. V was clipped by 1 base and J by 7 bases, with 14 bases between them. The CDR3 DNA sequence: TGCGCCAGCAGCTTGAGTGGAGATACGGGTGGCTACACCTTC. It codes for CASSLSGDTGGYTF.

This clonotype was found a few times. The junction does not match germline at one end; this may be a read error. The chain recombines TRBV7-9 with TRBJ1-1; D gene ambiguous. The germline gives CDR1 SEHNR, CDR2 FQNEAQ (reference sequence). The CDR3 has 8 amino acids. Written as DNA, the CDR3 is TGTGCCACCACGGTACTACCATTT. Amino acids: CATTVLPF. Full variable domain (remainder filled in from reference TRBV7-9 and TRBJ1-1): DTGVSQNPRHKITKRGQNVTFRCDPISEHNRLYWYRQTLGQGPEFLTYFQNEAQLEKSRLLSDRFSAERPKGSFSTLEIQRTEQGDSAMYLCATTVLPFGQGTRLTVV.

A few counts support this clonotype. The chain carries TRBV5-1 and TRBJ2-1; 8 bases line up with TRBD1. Germline V gene sequence: CDR1 SGHRS, CDR2 YFSETQ. CDR3 length: 15 residues. The V and J ends lost 4 bases and 0 bases, in that order; junction bases with no gene match: 3. The CDR3 DNA reads TGCGCCAGCAGCAGGGACAGGAGCTCCTACAATGAGCAGTTCTTC. This gives the protein CASSRDRSSYNEQFF. Together with reference TRBV5-1 and TRBJ2-1, the CDR3 gives the full variable domain: KAGVTQTPRYLIKTRGQQVTLSCSPISGHRSVSWYQQTPGQGLQFLFEYFSETQRNKGNFPGRFSGRQFSNSRSEMNVSTLELGDSALYLCASSRDRSSYNEQFFGPGTRLTVL.

In its sample, this clonotype was seen a few times. The chain uses TRBV27 and TRBJ1-6; 9 bases line up with TRBD1. The CDR3 extends over 14 amino acids. With V trimmed by 8 bases and J by 5 bases, 4 bases remained unmatched. CDR1 MNHEY and CDR2 SMNVEV come from the germline V gene (reference sequence). The DNA of the CDR3 is TGTGCCAGCCACAGGGGGCGTGATAATTCACCCCTCCACTTT. The encoded protein is CASHRGRDNSPLHF.

In its sample, this clonotype was seen many times. The chain employs TRBV6-6 and TRBJ1-2; D possibly corresponds to TRBD1 (5 bases). V lost 2 bases to trimming and J lost 3 bases, with 7 bases between them. The CDR3 is made up of 13 amino acids. CDR1 MNHNY and CDR2 SVGAGI come from the germline V gene (reference sequence). The CDR3 loop is CASSYGAHYGYTF. CDR3 bases: TGTGCCAGCAGTTACGGGGCTCACTATGGCTACACCTTC.

This clonotype has at least ten counts. This chain connects TRBV19 to TRBJ1-5; D perhaps matches TRBD1 (5 bases). The CDR3 loop spans 12 amino acids. V gave up 5 bases and J gave up 11 bases, with 13 bases separating them. CDR1 and CDR2 (germline): LNHDA, SQIVND (reference sequence). In DNA form, the CDR3 reads TGTGCCAGTAGTGGGGGTAAGGTGGCCCAGCATTTT. This encodes CASSGGKVAQHF.

The chain has TRBV5-1 and TRBJ2-1, with D tentatively TRBD2 (6 bases). V lost 3 bases and J 5 bases, leaving 12 bases between the germline ends. Germline V gene sequence: CDR1 SGHRS, CDR2 YFSETQ. The CDR3 is 14 residues long. The CDR3 spells CASSSTRGDNEQFF. CDR3 DNA: TGCGCCAGCAGCTCGACTAGAGGGGACAATGAGCAGTTCTTC.

In this sample, this clonotype turned up once. The V gene is TRBV28, the J gene TRBJ1-2; D is ambiguous. V shed 7 bases and J shed 3 bases, with 9 bases lying between them. This CDR3 comprises 12 residues. Germline V gene data show CDR1 as MDHEN and CDR2 as SYDVKM. The CDR3: CASTDTYYGYTF. As DNA, the CDR3 is TGTGCCAGCACCGATACCTACTATGGCTACACCTTC.

The V call is TRBV18, the J call TRBJ1-2, with TRBD1 identical over 7 bases. CDR3 size: 12 residues. Germline V gene lookup returns CDR1 KGHSH and CDR2 LQKENI. V was clipped by 5 bases and J by 8 bases; unmatched bases: 5. CDR3 amino acids: CASSSTGSGYTF. DNA of the CDR3: TGTGCCAGCTCATCGACAGGGTCAGGCTACACCTTC.

Many counts were recorded for this clonotype. V gene TRBV5-1 combines with J gene TRBJ2-3; unclear D gene. In germline, CDR1 is SGHRS, CDR2 YFSETQ. The CDR3 totals 15 residues. Trimming left V 0 bases short and J 2 bases short, with 10 bases between. For the CDR3, the DNA is TGCGCCAGCAGCTTGGGAGTGACTCTCACAGATACGCAGTATTTT. It yields the protein CASSLGVTLTDTQYF.

The table lists this clonotype with many counts. The rearrangement joins TRBV12-3 or TRBV12-4 to TRBJ1-5; D unclear. V was pared by 1 base and J by 6 bases, with 13 bases between. This CDR3 is built from 15 residues. CDR3 DNA sequence: TGTGCCAGCAGTTTAGGGGAAGGGAGAGGTCAGCCCCAGCATTTT. Translating gives CASSLGEGRGQPQHF.

This clonotype was recorded a few times. The chain is built from TRBV20-1 and TRBJ2-1, with 8 nucleotides matching TRBD2. The CDR3 covers 15 residues. CDR1 is DFQATT, CDR2 SNEGSKA, per germline (reference sequence). J was trimmed by 2 bases and V by 5 bases; bases with no gene match: 8. The CDR3 reads CSARSGLDPYNEQFF. The CDR3 DNA reads as TGCAGTGCTCGATCGGGACTAGACCCCTACAATGAGCAGTTCTTC.

This clonotype has at least ten counts. J is TRBJ2-1 and V is TRBV6-1; TRBD2 agrees at 8 bases. With 6 bases clipped from V and 0 bases from J, the junction kept 10 bases outside the gene matches. Germline V lookup: CDR1 MNHNS, CDR2 SASEGT. This CDR3 region has 17 residues. The CDR3 region has the DNA TGTGCCAGCAGAGGCGGGGGGACCGCTACCTCCTACAATGAGCAGTTCTTC. The encoded protein is CASRGGGTATSYNEQFF.

This clonotype was observed a handful of times. The rearrangement joins TRBV3-1 to TRBJ1-5; D ambiguous. Germline CDR1 LGHDT, CDR2 YNNKEL (reference sequence). Trimming removed 4 bases at V and 5 bases at J, with 15 bases between. CDR3 length: 15 amino acids. CDR3 sequence: CASSRQGGRDQPQHF. CDR3 bases: TGTGCCAGCAGCCGCCAAGGCGGGCGGGATCAGCCCCAGCATTTT.